This TCR beta chain originates from a study of T cell responses to AZD1222 COVID-19 vaccine. Points from the study as a whole: Nearly half of spike-specific TCRs reportedly go after variant regions that carry no mutations. Clonal diversity was possibly underestimated, and white British individuals and females predominated among donors. Only 5 or 6 AZD1222 recipients were seropositive at baseline. CD4 TCRs associated with vaccination spanned spike, dominating at 160-218 and 743-854.

Turning to this clone: Its antigen is not known.

CDR1 and CDR2 (germline): WSHSY, SAAADI. V gave up 6 bases and J gave up 4 bases; unmatched junction bases: 9. The CDR3 consists of 15 residues. Clones were read by immunoSEQ multiplex PCR, and TCRdb kept only the in-frame ones, dropping some. The repertoire holds approximately 91,000 clones, with 75% to 95% as singletons. The chain recombines TRBV10-2 with TRBJ2-7; 10 nucleotides line up with TRBD2. The source is an adult who received the AZD1222 COVID-19 vaccine. The sequencing here drew on peripheral blood, taken 28 days after the second AZD1222 dose. The CDR3 spells CASRPRLAGGYEQYF. The DNA of the CDR3 is TGCGCCAGCAGGCCCCGACTAGCGGGTGGGTACGAGCAGTACTTC.